The 8 T cell receptor beta chains below come from one sample, sequenced in a study of early T cells in non-severe SARS-CoV-2 infection. TCRdb re-derived calls from the 5' RACE reads in MiXCR, one entry per CDR3 protein. The table lists some 77,000 distinct CDR3 sequences, 10% to 15% of them singletons, with 15% to 19% in the top ten. This specimen consisted of whole blood, obtained at baseline. The receptors shown here come from an adult who was a healthcare worker with PCR-confirmed SARS-CoV-2 infection or an uninfected control (not recorded which). The donor label of this sample is uncertain.

This clonotype has at least ten counts. Compared with germline, one end of the junction differs, possibly owing to a read error. This chain joins TRBV7-3 and TRBJ2-6, with D tentatively TRBD1 (5 bases). CDR1 SGHTA and CDR2 FQGTGA come from the germline V gene. This CDR3 comprises 17 residues. DNA for the CDR3: TGTGCCAGCAGCTTAACGCTAGGGTCCCCTGGGGCCAACGTCCTGATTTTC. Protein sequence: CASSLTLGSPGANVLIF.

The gene calls are TRBV6-6 and TRBJ2-5; TRBD2 might be the D (7 bases). V lost 5 bases to trimming and J lost 5 bases, with 12 bases between them. CDR1 and CDR2 from the germline V gene are MNHNY and SVGAGI (reference sequence). The CDR3 spans 13 residues. CDR3 DNA: TGTGCCAGCAGTACAGGGAGGGGGGAGACCCAGTACTTC. The encoded protein is CASSTGRGETQYF.

This clonotype was seen only a few times. V usage is TRBV7-3 and J usage is TRBJ2-1; TRBD2 aligns across 7 bases. Germline V gives CDR1 SGHTA, CDR2 FQGTGA. Trimming took 5 bases from V and 8 from J; bases not matched to a gene: 18. This CDR3 spans 17 amino acids. Here the CDR3 DNA reads TGTGCCAGCAGCCGATTCGGGACTGGCCGGGGAGGGGATGAGCAGTTCTTC. It is translated as CASSRFGTGRGGDEQFF. Based on the CDR3 plus reference TRBV7-3 and TRBJ2-1, the full variable domain is GAGVSQTPSNKVTEKGKYVELRCDPISGHTALYWYRQSLGQGPEFLIYFQGTGAADDSGLPNDRFFAVRPEGSVSTLKIQRTERGDSAVYLCASSRFGTGRGGDEQFFGPGTRLTVL.

The sample holds a few counts of this clonotype. The chain couples TRBV7-6 to TRBJ2-7; maybe TRBD2 (6 bases). Germline loops: CDR1 SGHVS, CDR2 FNYEAQ. The ends were cut back, 5 bases at V and 4 bases at J, with 24 bases in the middle. This CDR3 comprises 17 residues. CDR3 amino acids: CASSPRLSPGVPYEQYF. The CDR3 DNA follows: TGTGCCAGCAGCCCGCGCCTCTCCCCGGGGGTTCCTTACGAGCAGTACTTC.

This clonotype was seen a few times. The V and J genes are TRBV5-6 and TRBJ1-4; D may be TRBD1 (5 bases). This CDR3 comprises 13 residues. Germline V gives CDR1 SGHDT, CDR2 YYEEEE. Trimming shortened V by 2 bases and J by 8 bases, and 10 bases separated the two germline ends. CDR3 in amino acids: CASSFTGGEKLFF. CDR3 DNA: TGTGCCAGCAGCTTCACGGGGGGAGAAAAACTGTTTTTT.

This clonotype has just a few counts. V and J are TRBV6-6 and TRBJ1-4; TRBD1 is a possible D gene (5 bases). The CDR3 spans 13 residues. Germline V gene data show CDR1 as MNHNY and CDR2 as SVGAGI (reference sequence). V gave up 4 bases and J gave up 8 bases, with 11 bases separating them. The CDR3 region is CASSFRQLEKLFF. CDR3 in DNA: TGTGCCAGCAGTTTCCGACAGCTCGAAAAACTGTTTTTT.

This clonotype was counted a few times. The CDR3, as DNA: TGTGCCAGCACTGACAGCTCTGGAAACACCATATATTTT. Its protein is CASTDSSGNTIYF. The rearrangement uses TRBV2 and TRBJ1-3; tentative D call: TRBD1 (5 bases). The CDR3 covers 13 residues. Trimming took off 7 bases at V and 0 bases at J, with 7 bases between the two ends. Germline V CDR1 and CDR2: SNHLY, FYNNEI.

This clonotype was detected ten times or more. The chain has TRBV4-2 and TRBJ2-4; tentative D call: TRBD2 (6 bases). The CDR3 totals 16 residues. V was shortened by 1 base and J by 0 bases, with 10 bases between the two germline ends. The V gene's germline CDR1 is LGHNA and CDR2 YNFKEQ. The DNA for the CDR3 is TGTGCCAGCAGCCAAGCTCAGCGGGTAGCCAAAAACATTCAGTACTTC. As protein: CASSQAQRVAKNIQYF.